This entry is about one T cell receptor beta chain. The antigen remains undetermined. This entry is derived from a study of T cell responses to AZD1222 COVID-19 vaccine. The assay was immunoSEQ multiplex PCR, and TCRdb's table has in-frame clones only and misses some. The sample lists around 150,000 clones; approximately 92% were seen once. Study results and limitations: Reports say nearly half of spike-specific TCRs go after unmutated variant regions.

The CDR3 totals 13 residues. The trim removed 11 bases at V and 3 bases at J, leaving 8 bases unmatched. This material consisted of peripheral blood, taken on day 0 of AZD1222 vaccination. The TCR originated in an adult in good health. V is TRBV12-3 or TRBV12-4 and J is TRBJ2-7, with 9 bases that match TRBD1. CDR3 nucleotide sequence: TGTGCCTGGAAGGAGACAGGGGGCTACGAGCAGTACTTC. This codes for CAWKETGGYEQYF.